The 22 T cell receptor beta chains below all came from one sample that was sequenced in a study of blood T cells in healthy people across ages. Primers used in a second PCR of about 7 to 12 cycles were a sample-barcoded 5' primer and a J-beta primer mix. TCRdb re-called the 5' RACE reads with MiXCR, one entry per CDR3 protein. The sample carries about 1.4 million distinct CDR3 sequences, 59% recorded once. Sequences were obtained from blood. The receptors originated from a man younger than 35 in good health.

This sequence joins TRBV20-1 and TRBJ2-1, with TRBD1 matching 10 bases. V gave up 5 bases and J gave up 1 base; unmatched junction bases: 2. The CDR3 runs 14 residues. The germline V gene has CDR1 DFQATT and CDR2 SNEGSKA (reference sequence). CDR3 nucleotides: TGCAGTGCTGGGGACAGGGGATCCTACAATGAGCAGTTCTTC. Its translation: CSAGDRGSYNEQFF.

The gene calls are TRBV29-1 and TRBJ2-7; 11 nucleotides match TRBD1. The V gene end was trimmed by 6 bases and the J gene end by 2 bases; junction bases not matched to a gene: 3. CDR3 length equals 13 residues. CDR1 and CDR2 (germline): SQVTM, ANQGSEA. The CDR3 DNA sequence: TGCAGCGTGGGACAGGGGGGGGCCTACGAGCAGTACTTC. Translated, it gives CSVGQGGAYEQYF.

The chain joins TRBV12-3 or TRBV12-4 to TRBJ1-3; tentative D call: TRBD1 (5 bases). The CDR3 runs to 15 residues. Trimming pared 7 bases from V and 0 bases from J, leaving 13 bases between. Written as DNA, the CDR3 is TGTGCCAGCAATCCCGACAGCTTCTCTGGAAACACCATATATTTT. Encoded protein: CASNPDSFSGNTIYF.

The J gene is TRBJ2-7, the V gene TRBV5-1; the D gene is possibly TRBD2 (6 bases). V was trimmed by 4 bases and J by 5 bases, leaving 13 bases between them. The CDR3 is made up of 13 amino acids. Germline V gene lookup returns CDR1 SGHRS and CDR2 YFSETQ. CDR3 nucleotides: TGCGCCAGCAGCCTAGCGTTCCTCCACGAGCAGTACTTC. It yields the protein CASSLAFLHEQYF.

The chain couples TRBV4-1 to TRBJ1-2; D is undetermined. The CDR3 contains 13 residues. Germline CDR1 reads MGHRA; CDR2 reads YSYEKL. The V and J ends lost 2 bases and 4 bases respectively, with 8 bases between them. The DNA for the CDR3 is TGCGCCAGCAGCCAACAGGAGGGCTATGGCTACACCTTC. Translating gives CASSQQEGYGYTF.

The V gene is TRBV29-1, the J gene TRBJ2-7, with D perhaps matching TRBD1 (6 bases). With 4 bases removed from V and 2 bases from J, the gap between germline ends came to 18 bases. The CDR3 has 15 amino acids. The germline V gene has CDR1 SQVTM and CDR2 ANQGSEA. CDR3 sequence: CSVVQPDRPAYEQYF. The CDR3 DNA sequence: TGCAGCGTTGTCCAACCGGACAGACCTGCCTACGAGCAGTACTTC.

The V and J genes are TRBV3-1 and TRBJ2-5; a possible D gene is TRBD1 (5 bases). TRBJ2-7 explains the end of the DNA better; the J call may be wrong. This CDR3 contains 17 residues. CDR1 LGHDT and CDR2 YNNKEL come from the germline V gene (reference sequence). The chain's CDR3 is CASSQGPAGLGSYEQYF. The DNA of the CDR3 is TGTGCCAGCAGCCAAGGTCCGGCAGGGCTCGGCTCCTACGAGCAGTACTTC.

Here the CDR3 reads CSVRVGGMNTGELFF. CDR3 nucleotides: TGCAGCGTTAGGGTGGGGGGGATGAACACCGGGGAGCTGTTTTTT. This chain joins TRBV29-1 and TRBJ2-2; 7 bases fit TRBD2. Germline V gene data show CDR1 as SQVTM and CDR2 as ANQGSEA. Losses at the gene ends were 5 bases for V and 1 base for J; bases not matched to a gene: 7. The CDR3 covers 15 residues.

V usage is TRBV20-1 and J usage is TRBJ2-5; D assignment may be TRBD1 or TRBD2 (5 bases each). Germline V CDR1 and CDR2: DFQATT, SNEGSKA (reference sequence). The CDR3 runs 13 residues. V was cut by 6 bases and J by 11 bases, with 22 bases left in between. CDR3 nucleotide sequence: TGCAGTGCCAGGGAGATCACCTACAATGAGCAGTACTTC. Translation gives CSAREITYNEQYF.

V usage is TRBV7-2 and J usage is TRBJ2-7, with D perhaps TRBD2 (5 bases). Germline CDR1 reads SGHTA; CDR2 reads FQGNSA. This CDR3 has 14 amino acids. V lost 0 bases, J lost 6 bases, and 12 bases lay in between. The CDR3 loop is CASSLAGLVGEQYF. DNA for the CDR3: TGTGCCAGCAGCTTAGCTGGACTCGTGGGCGAGCAGTACTTC.

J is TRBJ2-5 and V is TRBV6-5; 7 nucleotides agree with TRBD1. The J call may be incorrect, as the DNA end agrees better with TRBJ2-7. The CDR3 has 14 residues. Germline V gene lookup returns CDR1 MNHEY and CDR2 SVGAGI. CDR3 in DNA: TGTGCCAGCAGTTACTCCGGACAGGCCCGCGAGCAGTACTTC. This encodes CASSYSGQAREQYF.

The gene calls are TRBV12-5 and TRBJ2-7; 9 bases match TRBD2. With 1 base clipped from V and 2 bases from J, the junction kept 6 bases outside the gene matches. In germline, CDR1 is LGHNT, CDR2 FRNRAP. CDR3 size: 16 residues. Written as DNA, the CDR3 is TGTGCTAGTGGTTTGGATGAGCGGGGGGATACCTACGAGCAGTACTTC. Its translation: CASGLDERGDTYEQYF.

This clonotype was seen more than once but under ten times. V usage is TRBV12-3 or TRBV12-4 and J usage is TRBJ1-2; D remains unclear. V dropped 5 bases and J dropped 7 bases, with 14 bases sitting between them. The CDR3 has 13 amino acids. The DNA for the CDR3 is TGTGCCAGCAGTCTTCGTGGGGTTTCTGGCTACACCTTC. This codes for CASSLRGVSGYTF.

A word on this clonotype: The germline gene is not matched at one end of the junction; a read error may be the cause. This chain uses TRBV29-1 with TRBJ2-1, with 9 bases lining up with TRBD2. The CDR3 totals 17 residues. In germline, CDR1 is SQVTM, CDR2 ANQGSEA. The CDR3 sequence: CSVDKESGLAYNNEQLF. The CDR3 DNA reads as TGCAGCGTCGATAAGGAGTCGGGACTAGCCTATAACAATGAGCAGTTATTC.

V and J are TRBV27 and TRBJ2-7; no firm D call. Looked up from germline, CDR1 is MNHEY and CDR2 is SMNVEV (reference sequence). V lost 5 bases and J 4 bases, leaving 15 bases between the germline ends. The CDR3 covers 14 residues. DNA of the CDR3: TGTGCCAGCAGTCCCTTCGGCGCGCAGTACGAGCAGTACTTC. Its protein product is CASSPFGAQYEQYF.

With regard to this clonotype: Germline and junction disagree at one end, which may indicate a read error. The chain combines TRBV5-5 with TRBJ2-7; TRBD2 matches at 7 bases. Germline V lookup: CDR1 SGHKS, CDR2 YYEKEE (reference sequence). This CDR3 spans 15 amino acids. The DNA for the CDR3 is TGTGCCAGCAGCTTGACCAGCGGGGTCTCCTACGAGCGGTACTTC. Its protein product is CASSLTSGVSYERYF.

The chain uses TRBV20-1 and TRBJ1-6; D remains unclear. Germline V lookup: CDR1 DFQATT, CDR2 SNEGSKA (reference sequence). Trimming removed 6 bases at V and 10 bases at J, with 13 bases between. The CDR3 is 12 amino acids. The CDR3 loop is CSANLRTSPLHF. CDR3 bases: TGCAGTGCCAATCTCAGGACCTCACCCCTCCACTTT.

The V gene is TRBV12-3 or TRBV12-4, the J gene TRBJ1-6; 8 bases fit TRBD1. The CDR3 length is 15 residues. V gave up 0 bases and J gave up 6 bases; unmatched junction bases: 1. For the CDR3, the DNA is TGTGCCAGCAGTTTAGCGACAGGGGTTAATTCACCCCTCCACTTT. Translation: CASSLATGVNSPLHF.

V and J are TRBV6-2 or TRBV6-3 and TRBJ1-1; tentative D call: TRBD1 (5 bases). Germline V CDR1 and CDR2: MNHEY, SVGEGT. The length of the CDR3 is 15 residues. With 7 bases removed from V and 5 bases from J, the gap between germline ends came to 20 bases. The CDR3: CASNRRGGLPTEAFF. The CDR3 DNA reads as TGTGCCAGCAATAGGAGGGGCGGTTTGCCGACTGAAGCTTTCTTT.

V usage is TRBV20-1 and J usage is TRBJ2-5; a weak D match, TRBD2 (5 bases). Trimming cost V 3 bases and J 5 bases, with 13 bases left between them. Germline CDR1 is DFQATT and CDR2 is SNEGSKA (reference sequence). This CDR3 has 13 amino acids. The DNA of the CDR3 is TGCAGTGCTAGGGACCGGGATGGGGAGACCCAGTACTTC. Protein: CSARDRDGETQYF.

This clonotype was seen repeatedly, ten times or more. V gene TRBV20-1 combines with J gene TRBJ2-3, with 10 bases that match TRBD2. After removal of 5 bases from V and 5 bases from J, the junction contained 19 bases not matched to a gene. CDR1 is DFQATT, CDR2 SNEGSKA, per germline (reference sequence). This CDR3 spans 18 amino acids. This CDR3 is CSAPNNGAGGLMEDTQYF. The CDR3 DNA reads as TGCAGTGCTCCCAATAATGGAGCGGGGGGGTTGATGGAAGATACGCAGTATTTT.

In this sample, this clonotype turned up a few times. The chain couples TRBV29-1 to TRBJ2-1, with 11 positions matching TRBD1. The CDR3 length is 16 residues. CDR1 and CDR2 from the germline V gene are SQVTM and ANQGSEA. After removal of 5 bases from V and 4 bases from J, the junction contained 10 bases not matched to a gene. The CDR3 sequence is CSVLLGQGARYNEQFF. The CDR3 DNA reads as TGCAGCGTTCTGTTAGGACAGGGGGCGAGGTACAATGAGCAGTTCTTC.